This paragraph reports one TCR beta chain. Assay used: immunoSEQ multiplex PCR; TCRdb lists only in-frame clones, some missing. The top ten clones hold around 4% of a sample with about 240,000 clones, around 88% of them seen once. The data were taken from a study of blood T cell repertoires in COVID-19. Trimming took 6 bases from V and 4 from J; bases not matched to a gene: 5. The germline V gene encodes CDR1 MDHEN and CDR2 SYDVKM. This CDR3 contains 13 residues. The chain joins TRBV28 to TRBJ1-2, with 7 bases fitting TRBD1. The sequencing sample was made of PBMCs or T cells enriched from blood (not recorded which). The receptor was isolated from a woman in her 30s who had recovered from COVID-19. The CDR3 is CASRVGTAYGYTF. The CDR3 DNA reads TGTGCCAGCAGGGTCGGGACAGCCTATGGCTACACCTTC.